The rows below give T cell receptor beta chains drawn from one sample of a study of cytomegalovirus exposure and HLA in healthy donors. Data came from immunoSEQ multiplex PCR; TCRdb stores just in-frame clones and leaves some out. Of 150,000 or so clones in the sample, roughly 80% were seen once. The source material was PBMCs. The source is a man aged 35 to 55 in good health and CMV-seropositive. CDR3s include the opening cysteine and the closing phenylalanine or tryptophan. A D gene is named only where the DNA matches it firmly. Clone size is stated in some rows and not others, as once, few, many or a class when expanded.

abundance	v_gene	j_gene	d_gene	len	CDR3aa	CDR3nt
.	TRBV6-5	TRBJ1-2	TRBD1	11	CASSEAPTGDF	TGTGCCAGCAGTGAAGCTCCGACAGGGGACTTC
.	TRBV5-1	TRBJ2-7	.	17	CASSLGTARQLSYEQYF	TGCGCCAGCAGCTTGGGGACAGCCCGCCAACTCTCCTACGAGCAGTACTTC
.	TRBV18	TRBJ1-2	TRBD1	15	CASSPPPGTGYGYTF	TGTGCCAGCTCACCTCCCCCCGGGACAGGATATGGCTACACCTTC
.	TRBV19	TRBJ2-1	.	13	CASTNNARDEQFF	TGTGCCAGTACCAATAACGCCCGGGATGAGCAGTTCTTC
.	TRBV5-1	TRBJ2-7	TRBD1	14	CASSRQGQGYEQYF	TGCGCCAGCAGCCGACAGGGGCAGGGCTACGAGCAGTACTTC
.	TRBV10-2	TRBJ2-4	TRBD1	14	CASSEPDRGNIQYF	TGCGCCAGCAGTGAGCCGGACAGGGGCAACATTCAGTACTTC
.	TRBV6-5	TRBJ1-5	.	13	CASSAQGRQPQHF	TGTGCCAGCAGTGCACAGGGTCGTCAGCCCCAGCATTTT
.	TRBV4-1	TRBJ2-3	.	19	CASSQDLRLGSKITDTQYF	TGCGCCAGCAGCCAAGATCTTAGACTGGGGAGCAAGATTACAGATACGCAGTATTTT
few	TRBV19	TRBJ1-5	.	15	CASSIDQGYNQPQHF	TGTGCCAGTAGTATAGATCAGGGCTACAATCAGCCCCAGCATTTT
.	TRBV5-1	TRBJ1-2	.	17	CASSLDPGLGRQGGYTF	TGCGCCAGCAGCTTGGATCCGGGACTGGGCCGCCAGGGAGGCTACACCTTC
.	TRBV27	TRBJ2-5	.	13	CASSFGGKETQYF	TGTGCCAGCAGTTTTGGAGGGAAAGAGACCCAGTACTTC
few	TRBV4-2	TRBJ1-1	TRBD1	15	CASSQDVGTAFEAFF	TGTGCCAGCAGCCAAGATGTCGGGACAGCATTTGAAGCTTTCTTT
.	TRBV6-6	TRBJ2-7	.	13	CASTEDRAGERAF	TGTGCCAGCACCGAGGACAGGGCGGGGGAGAGGGCCTTC
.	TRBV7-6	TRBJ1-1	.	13	CASSFGQYTEAFF	TGTGCCAGCAGCTTTGGGCAGTACACTGAAGCTTTCTTT
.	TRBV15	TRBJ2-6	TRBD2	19	CATSRAWGLAGSGANGLTF	TGTGCCACCAGTCGAGCCTGGGGACTAGCGGGCTCTGGGGCCAACGGCCTGACTTTC
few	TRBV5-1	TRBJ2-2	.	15	CASSFQYGGTGELFF	TGCGCCAGCAGCTTCCAGTATGGTGGCACCGGGGAGCTGTTTTTT
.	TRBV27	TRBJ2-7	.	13	CASSWQASHEQYF	TGTGCCAGCAGTTGGCAGGCTAGCCACGAGCAGTACTTC
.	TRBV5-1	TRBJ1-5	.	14	CASSPRGGHQPQHF	TGCGCCAGCAGCCCCCGTGGAGGCCATCAGCCCCAGCATTTT
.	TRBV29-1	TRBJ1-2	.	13	CSVVHSSNYGYTF	TGCAGCGTTGTTCACAGCTCTAACTATGGCTACACCTTC
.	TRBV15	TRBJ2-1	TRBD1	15	CATSDGDRFYNEQFF	TGTGCCACCAGCGATGGGGACAGATTCTACAATGAGCAGTTCTTC
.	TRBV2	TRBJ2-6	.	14	CASSAESGANGLTF	TGTGCCAGCAGTGCGGAGTCTGGGGCCAACGGCCTGACTTTC
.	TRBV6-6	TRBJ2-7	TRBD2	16	CASSYSSSGRWYEQYF	TGTGCCAGCAGTTACTCCTCTAGCGGGAGATGGTACGAGCAGTACTTC
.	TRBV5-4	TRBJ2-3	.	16	CASSPGLRTSTDTQYF	TGTGCCAGCAGCCCGGGACTTCGGACTAGCACAGATACGCAGTATTTT
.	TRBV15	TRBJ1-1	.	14	CATSPRGGYTEAFF	TGTGCCACCAGCCCAAGAGGAGGATACACTGAAGCTTTCTTT
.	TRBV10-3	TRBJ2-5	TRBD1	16	CAISESFRTGSETQYF	TGTGCCATCAGTGAGTCGTTTAGGACAGGTAGTGAGACCCAGTACTTC
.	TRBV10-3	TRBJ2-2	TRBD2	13	CAIGREGRGELFF	TGTGCCATCGGGCGGGAGGGCCGCGGGGAGCTGTTTTTT
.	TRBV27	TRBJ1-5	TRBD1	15	CASSPGTGGNQPQHF	TGTGCCAGCAGTCCCGGGACAGGGGGCAATCAGCCCCAGCATTTT